A single sample gave rise to the 8 T cell receptor beta chains below, sequenced in a study of cytomegalovirus exposure and HLA in healthy donors. It was with 60 Vbeta and 13 Jbeta primers that the PCR ran. Assay: immunoSEQ multiplex PCR; the TCRdb copy retains only in-frame clones and omits some. Among fewer than 55,000 clones listed, about 70% were seen once. Sequencing used PBMCs. The origin of the receptors is a woman aged 45 to 65 in good health and CMV-seropositive.

V is TRBV19 and J is TRBJ1-5; D is unclear. V was clipped by 2 bases and J by 7 bases, with 12 bases between them. The CDR3 sequence is 14 residues long. The germline V gene has CDR1 LNHDA and CDR2 SQIVND (reference sequence). CDR3 residues: CASSITGFGQPQHF. DNA of the CDR3: TGTGCCAGTAGTATAACCGGTTTCGGGCAGCCCCAGCATTTT.

The rearrangement joins TRBV27 to TRBJ2-2; TRBD2 is a possible D gene (6 bases). The CDR3 covers 15 residues. CDR1 is MNHEY, CDR2 SMNVEV, per germline (reference sequence). Trimming removed 10 bases from V and 5 bases from J, with 20 bases in between. The CDR3 coding sequence is TGTGCCACCGGGAGACCCCCGTTTCGTACCGGGGAGCTGTTTTTT. It specifies CATGRPPFRTGELFF.

The V gene is TRBV7-2, the J gene TRBJ2-3, with 9 nucleotides matching TRBD2. Germline V gene sequence: CDR1 SGHTA, CDR2 FQGNSA. J gave up 3 bases and V 0 bases, and 10 bases lay outside the gene matches. There are 18 residues in the CDR3. DNA for the CDR3: TGTGCCAGCAGCTTAGCCCCCTGGCGGGAGGGAGTAACAGATACGCAGTATTTT. It is translated as CASSLAPWREGVTDTQYF.

This chain links TRBV2 with TRBJ2-3; D is perhaps TRBD1 (5 bases). The V gene lost 6 bases and the J gene lost 0 bases, with 7 bases spanning the gap. The CDR3 runs 13 residues. Germline V CDR1 and CDR2: SNHLY, FYNNEI. CDR3 sequence (DNA): TGTGCCAGCAGGGGGCTAAGCACAGATACGCAGTATTTT. Its translation: CASRGLSTDTQYF.

V usage is TRBV7-9 and J usage is TRBJ2-3; D is perhaps TRBD1 (6 bases). The ends were cut back, 5 bases at V and 6 bases at J, with 18 bases in the middle. Germline CDR1 SEHNR, CDR2 FQNEAQ (reference sequence). The CDR3 covers 15 residues. The CDR3 region has the DNA TGTGCCAGCAGCGACCGTACAGGGTGGGATGATACGCAGTATTTT. Translated: CASSDRTGWDDTQYF.

The chain employs TRBV5-4 and TRBJ2-1; D is possibly TRBD1 (5 bases). Trimming took off 4 bases at V and 6 bases at J, with 14 bases between the two ends. There are 14 residues in the CDR3. The germline V gene has CDR1 SGHNT and CDR2 YYREEE (reference sequence). CDR3 DNA sequence: TGTGCCAGCAGCCCAGGGCCGGGCCCCAATGAGCAGTTCTTC. Translated, it gives CASSPGPGPNEQFF.

The chain couples TRBV4-1 to TRBJ2-3; D remains unclear. Germline loops: CDR1 MGHRA, CDR2 YSYEKL. Trimming left V 1 base short and J 6 bases short, with 14 bases between. This CDR3 contains 15 residues. In DNA, the CDR3 is TGCGCCAGCAGCCAAGTTGCGGCGTCCGAGGATACGCAGTATTTT. It is translated as CASSQVAASEDTQYF.

As for this clone: An end of the junction differs from the germline gene, which may be a read error. The chain couples TRBV11-2 to TRBJ2-7; D call uncertain. Germline CDR1 is SGHAT and CDR2 is FQNNGV. The CDR3 runs 12 residues. DNA for the CDR3: TGTGCCAGCAGCTTAGATAGGCACGAGGAGTACTTC. The encoded protein is CASSLDRHEEYF.